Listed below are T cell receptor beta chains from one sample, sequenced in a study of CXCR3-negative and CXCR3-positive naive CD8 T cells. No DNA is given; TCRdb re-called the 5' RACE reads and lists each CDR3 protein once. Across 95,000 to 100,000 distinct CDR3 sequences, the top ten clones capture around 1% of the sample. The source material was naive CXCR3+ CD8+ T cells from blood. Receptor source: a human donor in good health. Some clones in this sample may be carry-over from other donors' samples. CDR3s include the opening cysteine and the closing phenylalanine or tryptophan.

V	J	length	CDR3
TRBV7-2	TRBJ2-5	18	CASSQTGLAGAEQETQYF
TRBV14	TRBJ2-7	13	CASSLTGFHEQYF
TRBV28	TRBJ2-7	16	CASSSLTVPSSYEQYF
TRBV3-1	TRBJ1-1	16	CASSQVRTLGNTEAFF
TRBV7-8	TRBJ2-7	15	CASSLNGGTSYEQYF
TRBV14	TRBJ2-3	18	CASSQPFGTSGSTDTQYF
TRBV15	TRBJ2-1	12	CATSRGAWWQFF
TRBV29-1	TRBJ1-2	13	CSVAGGDSYGYTF
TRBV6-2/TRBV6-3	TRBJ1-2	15	CASRGGAQETYGYTF
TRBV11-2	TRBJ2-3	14	CASSLLGRGDTQYF
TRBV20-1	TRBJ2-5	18	CSARLPLTLAGVQETQYF
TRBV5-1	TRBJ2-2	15	CASSDLQGAVGELFF
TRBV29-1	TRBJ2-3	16	CSVEGWTSWATDTQYF
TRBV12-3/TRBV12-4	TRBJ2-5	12	CASNQGGETQYF
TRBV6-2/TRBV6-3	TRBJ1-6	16	CASSYLDRGPHSPLHF
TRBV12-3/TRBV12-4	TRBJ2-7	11	CASSPGHEQYF